This T cell receptor (beta chain) came from a study of CD8+CD57+ T cells in acquired aplastic anemia. The patients chosen for sequencing had shown expansion of CD8+CD57+ cells (detected by flow cytometry). The V gene's germline CDR1 is ENHRY and CDR2 SYGVKD. V gave up 0 bases and J gave up 1 base; unmatched junction bases: 4. The length of the CDR3 is 17 residues. Genomic DNA acted as the template from which TCR beta VDJ combination and CDR3 sequence profiling were carried out. MiXCR, run by TCRdb on the reads, gives a single entry per CDR3 protein. Here the sample spans under 200,000 distinct CDR3 sequences, around 48% being singletons.

The rearrangement links TRBV10-3 to TRBJ2-3, with TRBD2 identical over 10 bases. This receptor was obtained from a human donor with aplastic anemia. Sequenced material: sorted CD4+, CD8+, or CD8+CD57+ T cells (not recorded which) from PBMCs. CDR3 protein: CAISESKLAGGTDTQYF. The CDR3, as DNA: TGTGCCATCAGTGAGTCTAAGCTAGCGGGAGGCACAGATACGCAGTATTTT.